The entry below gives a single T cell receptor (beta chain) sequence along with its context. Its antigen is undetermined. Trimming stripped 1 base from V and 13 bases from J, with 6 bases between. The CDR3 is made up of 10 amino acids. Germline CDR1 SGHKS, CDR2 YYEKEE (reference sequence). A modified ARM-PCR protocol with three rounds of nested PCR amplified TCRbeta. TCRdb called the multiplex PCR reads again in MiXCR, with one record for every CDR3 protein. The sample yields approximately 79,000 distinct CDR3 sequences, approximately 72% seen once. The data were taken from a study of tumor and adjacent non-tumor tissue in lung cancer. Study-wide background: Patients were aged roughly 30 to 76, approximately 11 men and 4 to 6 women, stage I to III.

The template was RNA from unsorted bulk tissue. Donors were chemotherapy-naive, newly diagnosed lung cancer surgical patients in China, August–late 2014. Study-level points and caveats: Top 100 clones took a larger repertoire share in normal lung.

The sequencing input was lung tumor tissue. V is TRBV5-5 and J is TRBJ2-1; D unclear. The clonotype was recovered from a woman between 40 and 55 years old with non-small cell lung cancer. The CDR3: CASSLIAQFF. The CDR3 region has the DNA TGTGCCAGCAGCTTGATCGCCCAGTTCTTC.